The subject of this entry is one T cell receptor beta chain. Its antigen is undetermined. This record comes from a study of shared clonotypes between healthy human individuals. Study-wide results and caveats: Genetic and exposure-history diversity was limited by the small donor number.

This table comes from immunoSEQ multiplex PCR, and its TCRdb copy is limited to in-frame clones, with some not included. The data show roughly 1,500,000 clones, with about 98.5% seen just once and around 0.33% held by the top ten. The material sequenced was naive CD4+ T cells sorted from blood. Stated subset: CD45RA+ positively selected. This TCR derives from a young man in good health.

The DNA for the CDR3 is TGCAGCGTCCAAACCCGAAGTAGCTCCTACGAGCAGTACTTC. It translates to CSVQTRSSSYEQYF. The genes are TRBV29-1 and TRBJ2-7; D unresolved. Trimming shortened V by 6 bases and J by 0 bases, and 15 bases separated the two germline ends. The CDR3 spans 14 residues. Germline V gene lookup returns CDR1 SQVTM and CDR2 ANQGSEA.